The 11 T cell receptor beta chains below all came from one sample that was sequenced in a study of cytomegalovirus exposure and HLA in healthy donors. The PCR made use of 60 Vbeta and 13 Jbeta primers. Here immunoSEQ multiplex PCR was the method, and the copy in TCRdb shows in-frame clones only, minus some. Found here are around 170,000 clones, about 78% of them singletons; the top ten hold approximately 5.1%. Sequencing used PBMCs. The receptors originated from a man aged 35-49 years in good health and CMV-seronegative.

The chain combines TRBV6-1 with TRBJ2-7, with D maybe TRBD2 (5 bases). The CDR3 covers 15 residues. Trimming took 6 bases from V and 3 from J, leaving 18 bases between them. Germline V gene data show CDR1 as MNHNS and CDR2 as SASEGT. CDR3 amino acids: CASRVLERVVYEQYF. The CDR3 DNA is TGTGCCAGCAGGGTACTAGAGAGAGTGGTCTACGAGCAGTACTTC.

This chain connects TRBV5-1 to TRBJ2-6; D possibly corresponds to TRBD1 (7 bases). This CDR3 has 16 amino acids. The germline V gene has CDR1 SGHRS and CDR2 YFSETQ. The V gene lost 4 bases and the J gene lost 4 bases, with 15 bases spanning the gap. The CDR3 DNA sequence: TGCGCCAGCAGCGGAGGGCAGGGGGACGGGGCCAACGTCCTGACTTTC. Protein product: CASSGGQGDGANVLTF.

The chain couples TRBV10-3 to TRBJ2-5, with 9 bases aligning to TRBD2. V lost 6 bases to trimming and J lost 2 bases; unmatched junction nucleotides: 7. In germline, CDR1 is ENHRY, CDR2 SYGVKD. The CDR3 extends over 15 amino acids. CDR3 nucleotide sequence: TGTGCCATCAGCAGGGCGGGAGGGAATCAAGAGACCCAGTACTTC. Residues: CAISRAGGNQETQYF.

Only a few counts were recorded for this clone. Other DNA variants within this sample encode the same CDR3. This sequence joins TRBV7-2 and TRBJ2-2; perhaps TRBD1 as D (6 bases). Germline lookup yields CDR1 SGHTA and CDR2 FQGNSA. The CDR3 is made up of 15 amino acids. V was pared by 0 bases and J by 4 bases, with 9 bases between. This chain's CDR3 is CASSLAGRGTGELFF. The CDR3 nucleotides are TGTGCCAGCAGCTTAGCGGGCAGGGGCACCGGGGAGCTGTTTTTT.

V is TRBV29-1 and J is TRBJ1-3; D call uncertain. In germline, CDR1 is SQVTM, CDR2 ANQGSEA. The CDR3 runs to 16 residues. The germline V and J ends were trimmed by 4 bases and 0 bases, with 16 bases remaining between them. CDR3 DNA: TGCAGCGTTGTGACTTCCCCTTCCAGCTCTGGAAACACCATATATTTT. Its protein product is CSVVTSPSSSGNTIYF.

This chain connects TRBV6-5 to TRBJ2-7; weak D call: TRBD1 (6 bases). The V end was cut by 6 bases, the J end by 4 bases, with 13 bases between. Germline values: CDR1 MNHEY, CDR2 SVGAGI. This CDR3 contains 13 residues. CDR3 loop: CASSTGTQYEQYF. The CDR3 region has the DNA TGTGCCAGCAGCACCGGGACACAATACGAGCAGTACTTC.

The rearrangement uses TRBV9 and TRBJ2-6; possibly TRBD1 for D (5 bases). Germline CDR1 is SGDLS and CDR2 is YYNGEE. V gave up 4 bases and J gave up 2 bases, with 16 bases separating them. The CDR3 loop spans 17 amino acids. DNA of the CDR3: TGTGCCAGCAGCCTCTCACCGCAGGGTCCTGGGGCCAACGTCCTGACTTTC. Translated, it gives CASSLSPQGPGANVLTF.

The chain has TRBV9 and TRBJ2-1, with 10 nucleotides matching TRBD2. The germline gives CDR1 SGDLS, CDR2 YYNGEE. The V segment lost 3 bases and the J segment 12 bases; nucleotides outside the gene matches: 15. The CDR3 runs 16 residues. DNA of the CDR3: TGTGCCAGCAGCGGCCGATCGTCTAGCGGGAGCCTTAGGCAGTTCTTC. It codes for CASSGRSSSGSLRQFF.

This clone was recorded only once. The chain carries TRBV5-6 and TRBJ2-7; 7 nucleotides align to TRBD1. J gave up 3 bases and V 0 bases, and 3 bases lay outside the gene matches. The CDR3 is 14 residues long. Germline V gene sequence: CDR1 SGHDT, CDR2 YYEEEE. CDR3 DNA sequence: TGTGCCAGCAGCTTGGGAGGGACAGACTACGAGCAGTACTTC. Amino acids: CASSLGGTDYEQYF.

J is TRBJ1-1 and V is TRBV5-7; D is possibly TRBD1 (5 bases). TRBV5-7 is treated as an ORF (open reading frame) with a function not yet certain. The CDR3 covers 14 residues. V was trimmed by 0 bases and J by 5 bases, leaving 11 bases between them. CDR3 DNA: TGTGCCAGCAGCTTGGTTCGGGGGGTGACTGAAGCTTTCTTT. It is translated as CASSLVRGVTEAFF.

This chain uses TRBV5-4 with TRBJ1-3, with 7 nucleotides matching TRBD1. The CDR3 has 15 amino acids. Per the germline V gene, CDR1 is SGHNT and CDR2 is YYREEE (reference sequence). V lost 4 bases and J lost 1; bases outside the gene matches: 5. CDR3 in DNA: TGTGCCAGCAGCAGGGGGCCCGGGTCTGGAAACACCATATATTTT. Residues: CASSRGPGSGNTIYF.